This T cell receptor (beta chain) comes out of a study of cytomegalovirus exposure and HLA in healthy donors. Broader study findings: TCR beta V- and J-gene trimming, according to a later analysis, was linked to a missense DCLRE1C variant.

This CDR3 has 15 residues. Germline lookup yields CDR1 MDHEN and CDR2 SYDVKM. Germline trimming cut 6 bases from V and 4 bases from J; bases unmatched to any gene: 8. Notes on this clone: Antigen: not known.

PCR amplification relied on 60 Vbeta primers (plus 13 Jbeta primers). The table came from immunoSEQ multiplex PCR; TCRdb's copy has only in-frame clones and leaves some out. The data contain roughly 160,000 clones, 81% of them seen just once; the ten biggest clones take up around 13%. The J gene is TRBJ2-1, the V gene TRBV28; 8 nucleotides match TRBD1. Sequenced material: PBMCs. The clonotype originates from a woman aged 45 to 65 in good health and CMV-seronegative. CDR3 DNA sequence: TGTGCCAGCAGATTAGACAGGGGAGGTTACAATGAGCAGTTCTTC. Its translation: CASRLDRGGYNEQFF.